The 23 T cell receptor beta chains in this list originate from one sample, sequenced in a study of cytomegalovirus exposure and HLA in healthy donors. Both 60 Vbeta primers and 13 Jbeta primers went into the PCR. Produced via immunoSEQ multiplex PCR; TCRdb's table is partial and in-frame only. The sample shows 65,000 or so clones, 60% to 65% of them seen only once. Input material: PBMCs. The source of these receptors is a man in his thirties or forties in good health and CMV-seronegative.

This chain links TRBV18 with TRBJ1-2; D call uncertain. There are 13 residues in the CDR3. The germline V gene has CDR1 KGHSH and CDR2 LQKENI. V dropped 1 base and J dropped 6 bases, with 9 bases sitting between them. Here the CDR3 reads CASSPQEAHGYTF. The CDR3 bases are TGTGCCAGCTCACCACAGGAGGCTCATGGCTACACCTTC.

This clone was counted once. The chain has TRBV27 and TRBJ2-1; perhaps TRBD2 as D (7 bases). V lost 4 bases to trimming and J lost 8 bases, with 12 bases between them. The CDR3 extends over 13 amino acids. CDR1 is MNHEY, CDR2 SMNVEV, per germline (reference sequence). The CDR3 reads CASSWGGRDEQFF. CDR3 DNA sequence: TGTGCCAGCAGTTGGGGGGGCCGGGATGAGCAGTTCTTC.

The chain recombines TRBV29-1 with TRBJ1-1, with TRBD1 matching over 7 bases. With 0 bases clipped from V and 4 bases from J, the junction kept 8 bases outside the gene matches. Germline V gene lookup returns CDR1 SQVTM and CDR2 ANQGSEA. The CDR3 has 15 amino acids. CDR3 DNA sequence: TGCAGCGTTGAAGATGAAAGACAGGGTTTCACTGAAGCTTTCTTT. Its translation is CSVEDERQGFTEAFF.

This clone has just a few counts. The chain combines TRBV4-2 with TRBJ2-6; tentative D call: TRBD1 (6 bases). This CDR3 comprises 16 residues. Germline V gives CDR1 LGHNA, CDR2 YNFKEQ. V lost 5 bases and J lost 0, with 11 bases in between. The CDR3 loop is CASSETGSSGANVLTF. The CDR3 DNA sequence: TGTGCCAGCAGCGAAACAGGGTCCTCTGGGGCCAACGTCCTGACTTTC.

V is TRBV9 and J is TRBJ1-2, with D possibly TRBD1 on 6 matching bases. V was trimmed by 4 bases and J by 6 bases, leaving 13 bases between them. CDR3 length equals 13 residues. CDR1 SGDLS and CDR2 YYNGEE come from the germline V gene. CDR3 DNA: TGTGCCAGCAGCCTGGGGGCATCTAATGGCTACACCTTC. Translated, it gives CASSLGASNGYTF.

This clone turned up a few times. The chain joins TRBV9 to TRBJ1-1, with TRBD1 as a possible D gene (5 bases). The CDR3 sequence is 11 residues long. Germline-derived CDR1 and CDR2 are SGDLS and YYNGEE. Between the trimmed V and J ends, which lost 3 bases and 6 bases, there was a span of 6 bases. The CDR3 sequence is CASSAGPEAFF. The CDR3 bases are TGTGCCAGCAGCGCAGGGCCTGAAGCTTTCTTT.

The chain has TRBV7-2 and TRBJ1-6; weak D call: TRBD1 (6 bases). V lost 4 bases and J lost 7, with 14 bases in between. The germline CDR1 and CDR2 sequences are SGHTA and FQGNSA. This CDR3 has 15 amino acids. The CDR3: CASSSTGQRNSPLHF. Here the CDR3 DNA reads TGTGCCAGCAGCTCAACTGGACAGAGAAATTCACCCCTCCACTTT.

The CDR3 protein is CASSQGGTSYEQYF. The CDR3, as DNA: TGCGCCAGCAGCCAAGGCGGCACTTCCTACGAGCAGTACTTC. The V and J genes are TRBV4-1 and TRBJ2-7, with D unresolved. The CDR3 runs to 14 residues. Germline assignment: CDR1 MGHRA and CDR2 YSYEKL. Trimming left V 1 base short and J 1 base short, with 8 bases between.

This rearrangement joins TRBV11-1 to TRBJ2-5; the D gene is possibly TRBD2 (6 bases). V lost 5 bases, J lost 0 bases, and 13 bases lay in between. The CDR3 spans 15 residues. The germline V gene encodes CDR1 SGHAT and CDR2 FQDESV (reference sequence). CDR3 residues: CASSPGRGHQETQYF. In DNA form, the CDR3 reads TGTGCCAGCAGCCCGGGGCGGGGTCACCAAGAGACCCAGTACTTC.

This sequence joins TRBV4-1 and TRBJ2-5; the D is unclear. V lost 0 bases and J lost 4, with 6 bases in between. Germline lookup yields CDR1 MGHRA and CDR2 YSYEKL. The CDR3 is 13 residues long. The CDR3 region has the DNA TGCGCCAGCAGCCAAGACCCGGGAGAGACCCAGTACTTC. It yields the protein CASSQDPGETQYF.

This clone was seen only once. V and J are TRBV9 and TRBJ2-4; tentatively, D is TRBD2 (7 bases). Germline lookup yields CDR1 SGDLS and CDR2 YYNGEE. The V end was cut by 4 bases, the J end by 8 bases, with 16 bases between. The CDR3 runs to 14 residues. Here the CDR3 DNA reads TGTGCCAGCAGCACGAACGGGGGGCTGGACATTCAGTACTTC. Translation gives CASSTNGGLDIQYF.

This chain uses TRBV13 with TRBJ2-3; 10 nucleotides agree with TRBD2. This CDR3 has 16 residues. Germline assignment: CDR1 PRHDT and CDR2 FYEKMQ (reference sequence). The V gene end was trimmed by 5 bases and the J gene end by 2 bases; junction bases not matched to a gene: 7. In DNA form, the CDR3 reads TGTGCCAGCAGCAGAAGCGGGGGGGCTTACACAGATACGCAGTATTTT. Its protein product is CASSRSGGAYTDTQYF.

There are a few counts of this clone. The V call is TRBV5-4, the J call TRBJ1-6; 8 nucleotides agree with TRBD1. This CDR3 has 15 amino acids. J was trimmed by 4 bases and V by 5 bases; bases with no gene match: 5. The germline V gene has CDR1 SGHNT and CDR2 YYREEE (reference sequence). The CDR3 sequence: CASRVTGVYNSPLHF. CDR3 nucleotides: TGTGCCAGCAGGGTGACAGGGGTGTATAATTCACCCCTCCACTTT.

The rearrangement uses TRBV7-9 and TRBJ2-7; 12 positions agree with TRBD2. Trimming took 5 bases from V and 5 from J; bases not matched to a gene: 4. The CDR3 sequence is 14 residues long. Germline CDR1 is SEHNR and CDR2 is FQNEAQ (reference sequence). The CDR3 region has the DNA TGTGCCAGCAGCCCCCGGACTAGCGGGGACGAGCAGTACTTC. Protein sequence: CASSPRTSGDEQYF.

The chain links TRBV6-5 to TRBJ1-1; D gene uncertain. This CDR3 contains 13 residues. With 4 bases removed from V and 4 bases from J, the gap between germline ends came to 10 bases. Germline V gives CDR1 MNHEY, CDR2 SVGAGI. CDR3 protein: CASSLSGRTEAFF. CDR3 nucleotide sequence: TGTGCCAGCAGTTTGTCAGGCCGCACTGAAGCTTTCTTT.

V gene TRBV5-6 combines with J gene TRBJ1-2; 7 bases are a match to TRBD1. J was trimmed by 6 bases and V by 3 bases; bases with no gene match: 11. CDR1 is SGHDT, CDR2 YYEEEE, per germline. CDR3 length: 15 amino acids. The CDR3: CASSWNRGAENGYTF. CDR3 sequence (DNA): TGTGCCAGCAGCTGGAACAGGGGTGCCGAGAATGGCTACACCTTC.

The chain uses TRBV19 and TRBJ1-5; tentative D call: TRBD1 (6 bases). V lost 4 bases and J lost 0, with 10 bases in between. CDR3 size: 15 residues. Germline V gene sequence: CDR1 LNHDA, CDR2 SQIVND (reference sequence). This chain's CDR3 is CASSTTGYSNQPQHF. The CDR3 coding sequence is TGTGCCAGTAGTACGACAGGATATAGCAATCAGCCCCAGCATTTT.

The chain couples TRBV11-2 to TRBJ2-7; 9 nucleotides match TRBD1. CDR1 and CDR2 (germline): SGHAT, FQNNGV. J lost 0 bases, V lost 3 bases, and 3 bases had no gene match. This CDR3 has 15 amino acids. The CDR3 protein is CASSFGTGSSYEQYF. The CDR3 region has the DNA TGTGCCAGCAGCTTCGGGACAGGGAGCTCCTACGAGCAGTACTTC.

The chain is built from TRBV9 and TRBJ2-1, with D possibly matching TRBD2 (5 bases). The CDR3 covers 14 residues. Between the trimmed V and J ends, which lost 4 bases and 4 bases, there was a span of 12 bases. Germline V lookup: CDR1 SGDLS, CDR2 YYNGEE. CDR3 loop: CASSPLGGYNEQFF. CDR3 sequence (DNA): TGTGCCAGCAGCCCCCTCGGAGGATACAATGAGCAGTTCTTC.

This clone showed up just a few times. CDR3 sequence: CAWSLEPREGNEQFF. CDR3 DNA: TGTGCCTGGAGTCTCGAGCCCAGGGAAGGGAATGAGCAGTTCTTC. The chain is built from TRBV30 and TRBJ2-1; D perhaps matches TRBD1 (5 bases). Between the trimmed V and J ends, which lost 2 bases and 7 bases, there was a span of 18 bases. In germline, CDR1 is GTSNPN, CDR2 SVGIG (reference sequence). This CDR3 has 15 residues.

The V call is TRBV11-2, the J call TRBJ2-7; D possibly corresponds to TRBD2 (7 bases). This CDR3 is 14 amino acids long. With 7 bases removed from V and 2 bases from J, the gap between germline ends came to 15 bases. Germline V gene data show CDR1 as SGHAT and CDR2 as FQNNGV. CDR3 sequence reads: CASNQLGGPYEQYF. CDR3 DNA: TGTGCCAGCAACCAGCTCGGGGGGCCCTACGAGCAGTACTTC. Filled out from reference TRBV11-2 and TRBJ2-7, the complete variable domain reads EAGVAQSPRYKIIEKRQSVAFWCNPISGHATLYWYQQILGQGPKLLIQFQNNGVVDDSQLPKDRFSAERLKGVDSTLKIQPAKLEDSAVYLCASNQLGGPYEQYFGPGTRLTVT.

The rearrangement links TRBV5-1 to TRBJ2-5; D may be TRBD2 (7 bases). V gave up 4 bases and J gave up 5 bases, with 21 bases separating them. This CDR3 has 16 residues. CDR1 and CDR2 from the germline V gene are SGHRS and YFSETQ. The chain's CDR3 is CASSTRAGGPGETQYF. CDR3 DNA sequence: TGCGCCAGCAGCACACGGGCCGGGGGGCCGGGGGAGACCCAGTACTTC.

The J gene is TRBJ2-2, the V gene TRBV7-7; a possible D gene is TRBD2 (6 bases). V was cut by 5 bases and J by 3 bases, with 16 bases left in between. Germline lookup yields CDR1 SSHAT and CDR2 FNYEAQ (reference sequence). CDR3 length: 16 residues. CDR3 bases: TGTGCCAGCAGCCCCATGGTGGGGGGAGACACCGGGGAGCTGTTTTTT. Its translation: CASSPMVGGDTGELFF.